The 17 T cell receptor beta chains listed next were all sequenced from one sample in a study of blood T cell repertoires in COVID-19. Clones were sequenced by immunoSEQ multiplex PCR, and TCRdb holds only the in-frame ones, with some missing. The sample records 250,000 or so clones, about 82% being singletons. The sample was PBMCs or T cells enriched from blood (not recorded which). These receptors all come from a woman in her forties or fifties who had recovered from COVID-19.

The rearrangement links TRBV28 to TRBJ1-4, with D possibly TRBD1 on 5 matching bases. The germline V and J ends were trimmed by 3 bases and 8 bases, with 13 bases remaining between them. Looked up from germline, CDR1 is MDHEN and CDR2 is SYDVKM. This CDR3 spans 14 amino acids. CDR3 sequence (DNA): TGTGCCAGCAGTTTGGGGCGGACCTGGGAAAAACTGTTTTTT. Its translation: CASSLGRTWEKLFF.

The chain carries TRBV6-5 and TRBJ1-2, with a tentative D call TRBD1 (6 bases). This CDR3 region has 12 residues. Per the germline V gene, CDR1 is MNHEY and CDR2 is SVGAGI. The V end was cut by 6 bases, the J end by 7 bases, with 12 bases between. The DNA of the CDR3 is TGTGCCAGCAGGAGTGGGGGCGGTGGCTACACCTTC. It codes for CASRSGGGGYTF.

This clone was observed once. The V call is TRBV11-2, the J call TRBJ1-6, with no clear D. The CDR3 loop spans 13 amino acids. CDR1 SGHAT and CDR2 FQNNGV come from the germline V gene. Between the trimmed V and J ends, which lost 1 base and 13 bases, there was a span of 11 bases. CDR3 residues: CASSLVAGGPLHF. The CDR3 DNA follows: TGTGCCAGCAGCTTAGTGGCAGGAGGGCCCCTCCACTTT.

The V call is TRBV3-1 (or the pseudogene TRBV3-2), the J call TRBJ2-7, with D maybe TRBD2 (6 bases). V was clipped by 8 bases and J by 6 bases, with 17 bases between them. This CDR3 spans 13 amino acids. The germline V gene encodes CDR1 LGHDT and CDR2 YNNKEL (reference sequence). CDR3 residues: CASATLLASEQYF. The CDR3 DNA reads TGTGCCAGCGCCACGCTCCTAGCGAGCGAGCAGTACTTC.

V gene TRBV27 combines with J gene TRBJ2-1; TRBD2 aligns across 8 bases. V was clipped by 8 bases and J by 4 bases; unmatched bases: 7. This CDR3 spans 14 amino acids. Per the germline V gene, CDR1 is MNHEY and CDR2 is SMNVEV (reference sequence). The CDR3 DNA reads TGTGCCAGCGGGTTAGGCGGGGGGTACAATGAGCAGTTCTTC. Translation gives CASGLGGGYNEQFF.

The rearrangement uses TRBV11-3 and TRBJ2-3, with 7 bases aligning to TRBD2. The CDR3 loop spans 13 amino acids. V lost 6 bases to trimming and J lost 5 bases; unmatched junction nucleotides: 5. From germline, CDR1 is SGHNT and CDR2 YENEEA. This CDR3 reads CASSHTGGDTQYF. As DNA, the CDR3 is TGTGCCAGCAGTCATACGGGGGGAGATACGCAGTATTTT.

This chain joins TRBV16 and TRBJ1-2, with TRBD1 identical over 7 bases. With V trimmed by 3 bases and J by 4 bases, 2 bases remained unmatched. The CDR3 runs to 13 residues. Germline V gene sequence: CDR1 KGHSY, CDR2 FQNENV. In nucleotides, the CDR3 is TGTGCCAGCAGCCAGGGACAGATCTATGGCTACACCTTC. Protein: CASSQGQIYGYTF. The full variable domain, with the rest looked up from reference TRBV16 and TRBJ1-2, is GEEVAQTPKHLVRGEGQKAKLYCAPIKGHSYVFWYQQVLKNEFKFLISFQNENVFDETGMPKERFSAKCLPNSPCSLEIQATKLEDSAVYFCASSQGQIYGYTFGSGTRLTVV.

The chain links TRBV6-5 to TRBJ1-4; possibly TRBD1 for D (5 bases). This CDR3 region has 15 residues. CDR1 and CDR2 (germline): MNHEY, SVGAGI. Trimming took 3 bases from V and 3 from J, leaving 11 bases between them. The CDR3 loop is CASSYGGTPNEKLFF. The DNA for the CDR3 is TGTGCCAGCAGTTATGGGGGGACCCCTAATGAAAAACTGTTTTTT.

This rearrangement joins TRBV14 to TRBJ1-6; 7 bases align to TRBD1. The V gene's germline CDR1 is SGHDN and CDR2 FVKESK. The length of the CDR3 is 15 residues. V trimming: 3 bases; J trimming: 7 bases; junction bases outside the gene matches: 6. The CDR3 nucleotides are TGTGCCAGCAGCCAGACAGGGTTTTTGAATTCACCCCTCCACTTT. This gives the protein CASSQTGFLNSPLHF.

The count of this clone is one. The chain carries TRBV7-2 and TRBJ2-7, with D possibly TRBD2 on 5 matching bases. Per the germline V gene, CDR1 is SGHTA and CDR2 is FQGNSA. With 3 bases removed from V and 4 bases from J, the gap between germline ends came to 13 bases. The CDR3 length is 14 residues. The DNA for the CDR3 is TGTGCCAGCAGCTTTTGGTTGGAGGATTACGAGCAGTACTTC. Its protein product is CASSFWLEDYEQYF.

The chain recombines TRBV7-2 with TRBJ1-2; no definite D call. V lost 5 bases and J lost 5, with 9 bases in between. Germline V gene sequence: CDR1 SGHTA, CDR2 FQGNSA. CDR3 size: 12 residues. CDR3 in DNA: TGTGCCAGCAGCCCTAGCCGTTATGGCTACACCTTC. It yields the protein CASSPSRYGYTF.

V gene TRBV5-4 combines with J gene TRBJ1-4; D is possibly TRBD1 (5 bases). Germline V gene data show CDR1 as SGHNT and CDR2 as YYREEE (reference sequence). CDR3 size: 13 residues. Trimming removed 4 bases at V and 7 bases at J, with 11 bases between. The CDR3 nucleotides are TGTGCCAGCAGCCCGGGGGATGGTGAAAAACTGTTTTTT. Encoded protein: CASSPGDGEKLFF.

This clone was counted only a few times. The chain links TRBV19 to TRBJ1-2; 8 bases fit TRBD1. Trimming cost V 4 bases and J 7 bases; bases outside gene matches: 8. Germline values: CDR1 LNHDA, CDR2 SQIVND (reference sequence). The CDR3 runs to 14 residues. Written as DNA, the CDR3 is TGTGCCAGTAGTAAAGGCAGGGGGCAAGGTGGCTACACCTTC. Translated, it gives CASSKGRGQGGYTF. The entire variable domain, with the rest obtained from reference TRBV19 and TRBJ1-2, is as follows: DGGITQSPKYLFRKEGQNVTLSCEQNLNHDAMYWYRQDPGQGLRLIYYSQIVNDFQKGDIAEGYSVSREKKESFPLTVTSAQKNPTAFYLCASSKGRGQGGYTFGSGTRLTVV.

The rearrangement uses TRBV4-1 and TRBJ2-1, with D possibly matching TRBD2 (6 bases). The V gene lost 1 base and the J gene lost 9 bases, with 16 bases spanning the gap. CDR3 length: 15 amino acids. CDR1 is MGHRA, CDR2 YSYEKL, per germline. CDR3 in DNA: TGCGCCAGCAGCCAAGGAGGCGGGGATGGTAGTGAGCAGTTCTTC. It encodes CASSQGGGDGSEQFF.

The rearrangement links TRBV7-2 to TRBJ2-5, with 12 nucleotides matching TRBD2. The CDR3 covers 14 residues. Germline lookup yields CDR1 SGHTA and CDR2 FQGNSA. Losses at the gene ends were 7 bases for V and 5 bases for J; bases not matched to a gene: 5. CDR3 in amino acids: CASNRLAGDETQYF. In DNA form, the CDR3 reads TGTGCCAGCAACCGACTAGCGGGGGATGAGACCCAGTACTTC.

This chain connects TRBV10-3 to TRBJ1-2, with a tentative D call TRBD1 (5 bases). The CDR3 totals 14 residues. The V end was cut by 2 bases, the J end by 4 bases, with 11 bases between. The germline gives CDR1 ENHRY, CDR2 SYGVKD. This CDR3 reads CAISEPTAAYGYTF. CDR3 nucleotides: TGTGCCATCAGTGAGCCGACAGCTGCCTATGGCTACACCTTC.

This clone showed up just once. The genes are TRBV20-1 and TRBJ2-7; TRBD1 might be the D (6 bases). CDR1 is DFQATT and CDR2 is SNEGSKA in the germline V gene (reference sequence). The V and J ends lost 3 bases and 3 bases respectively, with 9 bases between them. The CDR3 contains 12 residues. The CDR3 bases are TGCAGTGCTAGTGTACAGGGCTACGAGCAGTACTTC. Protein product: CSASVQGYEQYF.